The rows below give T cell receptor beta chains drawn from one sample of a study of blood T cell repertoires in COVID-19. Assay: immunoSEQ multiplex PCR; the TCRdb copy retains only in-frame clones and omits some. The sample lists roughly 70,000 clones; 80% to 90% were seen once. Sequencing input: peripheral blood. The receptors shown here come from a man older than 75 with COVID-19, enrolled during active disease. CDR3s include the opening cysteine and the closing phenylalanine or tryptophan. Fields, in order: J gene, V gene, D gene, clone size, CDR3 DNA, CDR3 protein. The D gene is left open where the match is weak. Clone size appears in some rows only: once, few, many, or a class for an expanded clone.

J gene: TRBJ1-4
V gene: TRBV28
D gene: NA
clone size: NA
CDR3 DNA: TGTGCCAGCAGTACCGGATCCCTTAGACAGAATAATGAAAAACTGTTTTTT
CDR3 protein: CASSTGSLRQNNEKLFF

J gene: TRBJ2-5
V gene: TRBV18
D gene: NA
clone size: once
CDR3 DNA: TGTGCCAGCTCACCAGGGGCTAGAGAGACCCAGTACTTC
CDR3 protein: CASSPGARETQYF

J gene: TRBJ1-4
V gene: TRBV5-1
D gene: NA
clone size: NA
CDR3 DNA: TGCGCCAGCAGCTTGGGTCGGGACAAAGGCGCAACTAATGAAAAACTGTTTTTT
CDR3 protein: CASSLGRDKGATNEKLFF

J gene: TRBJ2-5
V gene: TRBV5-1
D gene: NA
clone size: NA
CDR3 DNA: TGCGCCAGCAGCTTGGCGACAGGAATTGCCCAAGAGACCCAGTACTTC
CDR3 protein: CASSLATGIAQETQYF

J gene: TRBJ1-6
V gene: TRBV13
D gene: NA
clone size: NA
CDR3 DNA: TGTGCCAGCAGCGTCCTCGGCGGGATTTCACCCCTCCACTTT
CDR3 protein: CASSVLGGISPLHF

J gene: TRBJ2-7
V gene: TRBV9
D gene: TRBD2
clone size: NA
CDR3 DNA: TGTGCCAGCAGTCGGACTAGCGGGGGAGATGGGCAGTACTTC
CDR3 protein: CASSRTSGGDGQYF

J gene: TRBJ2-1
V gene: TRBV21-1
D gene: NA
clone size: NA
CDR3 DNA: TGTGCCAGCAGCAAACTCGAAACTCCGAGCCCAGGACTAGCGGACTACAATGAGCAGTTCTTC
CDR3 protein: CASSKLETPSPGLADYNEQFF

J gene: TRBJ1-4
V gene: TRBV13
D gene: TRBD1
clone size: NA
CDR3 DNA: TGTGCCAGCAGCGCCAACAGGGGGCTAGGGGAAAAACTGTTTTTT
CDR3 protein: CASSANRGLGEKLFF

J gene: TRBJ1-6
V gene: TRBV6-6
D gene: NA
clone size: NA
CDR3 DNA: TGTGCCAGCAGCCCCAGGGGAGTTCAGTCACCCCTCCACTTT
CDR3 protein: CASSPRGVQSPLHF

J gene: TRBJ2-3
V gene: TRBV7-9
D gene: NA
clone size: once
CDR3 DNA: TGTGCCAGCAGCTTAGCCACACCGAGCACAGATACGCAGTATTTT
CDR3 protein: CASSLATPSTDTQYF

J gene: TRBJ2-3
V gene: TRBV5-1
D gene: TRBD1
clone size: NA
CDR3 DNA: TGCGCCAGCAGCTTGGGGGGACAGGCCAGCACAGATACGCAGTATTTT
CDR3 protein: CASSLGGQASTDTQYF

J gene: TRBJ2-5
V gene: TRBV7-6
D gene: TRBD2
clone size: NA
CDR3 DNA: TGTGCCAGCAGCTCTTTACTACAAGGGACTAGCGGGGGTTCCCTGGCGGCCCAGTACTTC
CDR3 protein: CASSSLLQGTSGGSLAAQYF

J gene: TRBJ2-5
V gene: TRBV19
D gene: NA
clone size: NA
CDR3 DNA: TGTGCCAGTAGTATAGGGAGACAGGAGCAAGAGACCCAGTACTTC
CDR3 protein: CASSIGRQEQETQYF

J gene: TRBJ2-5
V gene: TRBV28
D gene: TRBD2
clone size: NA
CDR3 DNA: TGTGCCAGCAGTTCGCGGACTAGCGGGGGGGCCGGGTCGGAGACCCAGTACTTC
CDR3 protein: CASSSRTSGGAGSETQYF

J gene: TRBJ1-5
V gene: TRBV6-1
D gene: NA
clone size: NA
CDR3 DNA: TGTGCCAGCAGTGAAGCGGCGGGCAGGGGAATTCAGCCCCAGCATTTT
CDR3 protein: CASSEAAGRGIQPQHF

J gene: TRBJ2-3
V gene: TRBV7-3
D gene: TRBD2
clone size: NA
CDR3 DNA: TGTGCCAGCAGGTCCAAGCGGGGAGGAGATACGCAGTATTTT
CDR3 protein: CASRSKRGGDTQYF